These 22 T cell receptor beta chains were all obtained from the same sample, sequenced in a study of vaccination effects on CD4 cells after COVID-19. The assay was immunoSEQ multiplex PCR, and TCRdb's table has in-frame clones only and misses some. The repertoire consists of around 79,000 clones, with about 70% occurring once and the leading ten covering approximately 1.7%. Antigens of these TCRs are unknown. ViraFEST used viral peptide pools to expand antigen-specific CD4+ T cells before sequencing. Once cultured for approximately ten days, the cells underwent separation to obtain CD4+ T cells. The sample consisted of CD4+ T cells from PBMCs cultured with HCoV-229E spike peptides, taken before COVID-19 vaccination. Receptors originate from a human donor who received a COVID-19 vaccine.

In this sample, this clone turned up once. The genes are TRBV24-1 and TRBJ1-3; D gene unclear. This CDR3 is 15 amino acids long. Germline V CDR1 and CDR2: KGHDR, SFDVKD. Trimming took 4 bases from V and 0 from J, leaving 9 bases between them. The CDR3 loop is CATSESRDSGNTIYF. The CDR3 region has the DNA TGTGCCACCAGTGAATCCAGAGACTCTGGAAACACCATATATTTT.

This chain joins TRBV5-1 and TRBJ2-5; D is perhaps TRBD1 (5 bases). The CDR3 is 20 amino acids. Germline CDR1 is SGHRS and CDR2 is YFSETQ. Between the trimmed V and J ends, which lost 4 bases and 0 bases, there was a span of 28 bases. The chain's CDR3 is CASSPLWGRSILPYQETQYF. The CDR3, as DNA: TGCGCCAGCAGCCCCCTCTGGGGCAGGAGTATACTCCCGTACCAAGAGACCCAGTACTTC.

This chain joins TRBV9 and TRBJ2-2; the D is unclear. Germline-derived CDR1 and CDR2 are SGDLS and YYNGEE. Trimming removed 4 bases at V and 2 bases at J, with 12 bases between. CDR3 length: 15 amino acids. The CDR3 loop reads CASSPPTDNTGELFF. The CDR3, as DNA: TGTGCCAGCAGCCCACCGACCGACAACACCGGGGAGCTGTTTTTT.

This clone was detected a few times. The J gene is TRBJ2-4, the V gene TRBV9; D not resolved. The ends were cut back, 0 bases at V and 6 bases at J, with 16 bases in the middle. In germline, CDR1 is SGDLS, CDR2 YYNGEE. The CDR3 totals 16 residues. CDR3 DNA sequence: TGTGCCAGCAGCGTAGGAAACGAAGGGCGGTCAAACATTCAGTACTTC. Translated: CASSVGNEGRSNIQYF. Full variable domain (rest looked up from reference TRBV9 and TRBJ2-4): DSGVTQTPKHLITATGQRVTLRCSPRSGDLSVYWYQQSLDQGLQFLIQYYNGEERAKGNILERFSAQQFPDLHSELNLSSLELGDSALYFCASSVGNEGRSNIQYFGAGTRLSVL.

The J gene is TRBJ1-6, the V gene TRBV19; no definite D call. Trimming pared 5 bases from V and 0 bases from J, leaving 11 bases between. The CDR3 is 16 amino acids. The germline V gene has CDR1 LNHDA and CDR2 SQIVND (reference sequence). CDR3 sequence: CASSALPNSYNSPLHF. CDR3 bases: TGTGCCAGTAGTGCTCTCCCCAACTCCTATAATTCACCCCTCCACTTT. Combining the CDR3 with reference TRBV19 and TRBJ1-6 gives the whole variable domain DGGITQSPKYLFRKEGQNVTLSCEQNLNHDAMYWYRQDPGQGLRLIYYSQIVNDFQKGDIAEGYSVSREKKESFPLTVTSAQKNPTAFYLCASSALPNSYNSPLHFGNGTRLTVT.

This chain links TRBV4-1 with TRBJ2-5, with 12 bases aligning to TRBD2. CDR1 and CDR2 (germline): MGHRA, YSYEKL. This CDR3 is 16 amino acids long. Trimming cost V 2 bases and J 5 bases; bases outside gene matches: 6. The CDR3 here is CASSQSSGGAGETQYF. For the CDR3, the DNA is TGCGCCAGCAGCCAATCTAGCGGGGGGGCAGGGGAGACCCAGTACTTC.

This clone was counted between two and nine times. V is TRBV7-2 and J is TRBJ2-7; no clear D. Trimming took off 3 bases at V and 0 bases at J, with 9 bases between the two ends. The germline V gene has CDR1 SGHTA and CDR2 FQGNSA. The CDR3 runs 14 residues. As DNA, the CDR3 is TGTGCCAGCAGCTTTTCAGCGCACTCCTACGAGCAGTACGTC. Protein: CASSFSAHSYEQYV.

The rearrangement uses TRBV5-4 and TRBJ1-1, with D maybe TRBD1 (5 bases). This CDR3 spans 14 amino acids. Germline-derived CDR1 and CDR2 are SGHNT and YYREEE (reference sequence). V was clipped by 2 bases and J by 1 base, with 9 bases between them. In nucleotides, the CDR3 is TGTGCCAGCAGCTTCCCGCAGGGGAACACTGAAGCTTTCTTT. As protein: CASSFPQGNTEAFF.

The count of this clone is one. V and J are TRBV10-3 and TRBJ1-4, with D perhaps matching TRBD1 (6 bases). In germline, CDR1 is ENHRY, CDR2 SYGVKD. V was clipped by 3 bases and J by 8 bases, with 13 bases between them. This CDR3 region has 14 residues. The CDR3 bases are TGTGCCATCAGTGACAGGGGATTACCAGAAAAACTGTTTTTT. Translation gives CAISDRGLPEKLFF.

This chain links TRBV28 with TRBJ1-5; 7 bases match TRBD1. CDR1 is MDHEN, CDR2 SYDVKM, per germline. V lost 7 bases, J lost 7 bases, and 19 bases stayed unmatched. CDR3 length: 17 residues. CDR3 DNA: TGTGCCAGCACCCCAGGTGGAGGGGGACAGCAAATGCAGCCCCAGCATTTT. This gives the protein CASTPGGGGQQMQPQHF. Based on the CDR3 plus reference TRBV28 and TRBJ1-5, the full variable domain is DVKVTQSSRYLVKRTGEKVFLECVQDMDHENMFWYRQDPGLGLRLIYFSYDVKMKEKGDIPEGYSVSREKKERFSLILESASTNQTSMYLCASTPGGGGQQMQPQHFGDGTRLSIL.

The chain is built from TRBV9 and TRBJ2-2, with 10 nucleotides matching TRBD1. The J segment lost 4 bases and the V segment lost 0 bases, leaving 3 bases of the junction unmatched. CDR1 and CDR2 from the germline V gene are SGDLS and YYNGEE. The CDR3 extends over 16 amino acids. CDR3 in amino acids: CASSVVGTGVTGELFF. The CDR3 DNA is TGTGCCAGCAGCGTAGTAGGGACAGGGGTCACCGGGGAGCTGTTTTTT.

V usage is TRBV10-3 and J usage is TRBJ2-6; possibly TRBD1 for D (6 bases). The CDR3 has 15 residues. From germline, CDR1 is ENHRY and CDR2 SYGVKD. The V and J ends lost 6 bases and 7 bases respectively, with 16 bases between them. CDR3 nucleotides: TGTGCCATCAGGGGACAAACTTGGGAAGCCAACGTCCTGACTTTC. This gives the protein CAIRGQTWEANVLTF.

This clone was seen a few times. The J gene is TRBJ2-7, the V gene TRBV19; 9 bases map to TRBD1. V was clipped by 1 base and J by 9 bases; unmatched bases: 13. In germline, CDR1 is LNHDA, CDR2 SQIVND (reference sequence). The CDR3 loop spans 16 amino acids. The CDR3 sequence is CASSIGARQGDYRQYV. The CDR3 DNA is TGTGCCAGTAGTATAGGGGCCCGACAGGGGGATTATCGGCAGTACGTC.

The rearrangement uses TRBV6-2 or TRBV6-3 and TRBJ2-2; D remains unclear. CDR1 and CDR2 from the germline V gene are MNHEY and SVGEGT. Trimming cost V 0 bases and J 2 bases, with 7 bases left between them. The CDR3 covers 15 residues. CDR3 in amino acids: CASSYSRQNTGELFF. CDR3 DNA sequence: TGTGCCAGCAGTTACTCGCGGCAAAACACCGGGGAGCTGTTTTTT.

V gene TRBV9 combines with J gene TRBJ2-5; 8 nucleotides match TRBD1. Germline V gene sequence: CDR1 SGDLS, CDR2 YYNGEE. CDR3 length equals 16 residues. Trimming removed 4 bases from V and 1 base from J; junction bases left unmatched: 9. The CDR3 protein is CASSPELDRAQETQYF. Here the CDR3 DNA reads TGTGCCAGCAGCCCGGAATTGGACAGGGCCCAAGAGACCCAGTACTTC.

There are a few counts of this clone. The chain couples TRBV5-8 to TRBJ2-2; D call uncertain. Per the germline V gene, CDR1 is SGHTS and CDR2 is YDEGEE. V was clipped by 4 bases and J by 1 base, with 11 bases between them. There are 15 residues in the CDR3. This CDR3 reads CASSPWRRNTGELFF. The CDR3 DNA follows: TGTGCCAGCAGCCCTTGGCGGAGGAACACCGGGGAGCTGTTTTTT.

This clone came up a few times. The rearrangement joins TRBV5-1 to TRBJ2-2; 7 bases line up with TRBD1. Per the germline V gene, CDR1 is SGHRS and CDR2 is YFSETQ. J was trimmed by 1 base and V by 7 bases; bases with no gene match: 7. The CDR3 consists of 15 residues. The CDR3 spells CASRTDRENTGELFF. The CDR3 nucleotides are TGCGCCAGCCGAACCGACAGGGAGAACACCGGGGAGCTGTTTTTT.

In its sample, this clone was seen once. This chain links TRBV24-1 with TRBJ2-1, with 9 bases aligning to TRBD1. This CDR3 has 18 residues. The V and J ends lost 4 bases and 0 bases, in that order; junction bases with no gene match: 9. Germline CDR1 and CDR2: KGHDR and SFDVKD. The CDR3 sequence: CATSDPAQGAASYNEQFF. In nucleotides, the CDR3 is TGTGCCACCAGTGACCCAGCACAGGGGGCGGCCTCCTACAATGAGCAGTTCTTC.

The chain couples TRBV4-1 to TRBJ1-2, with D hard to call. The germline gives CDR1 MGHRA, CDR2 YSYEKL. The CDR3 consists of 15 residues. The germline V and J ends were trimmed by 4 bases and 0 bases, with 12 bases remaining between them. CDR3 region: CASSPIGSANYGYTF. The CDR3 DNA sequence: TGCGCCAGCAGCCCGATCGGATCGGCTAACTATGGCTACACCTTC.

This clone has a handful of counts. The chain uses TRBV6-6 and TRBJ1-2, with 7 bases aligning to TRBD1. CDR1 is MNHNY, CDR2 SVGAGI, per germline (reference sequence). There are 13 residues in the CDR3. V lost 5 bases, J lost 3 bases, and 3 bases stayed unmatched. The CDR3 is CASSPTGDYGYTF. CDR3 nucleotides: TGTGCCAGCAGTCCCACAGGGGACTATGGCTACACCTTC.

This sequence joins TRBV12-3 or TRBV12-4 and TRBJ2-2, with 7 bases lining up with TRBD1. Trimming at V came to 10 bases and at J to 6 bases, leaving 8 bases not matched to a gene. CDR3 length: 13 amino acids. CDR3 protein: CAIQDRRAGELFF. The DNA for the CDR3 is TGTGCCATTCAGGACAGGCGCGCCGGGGAGCTGTTTTTT.

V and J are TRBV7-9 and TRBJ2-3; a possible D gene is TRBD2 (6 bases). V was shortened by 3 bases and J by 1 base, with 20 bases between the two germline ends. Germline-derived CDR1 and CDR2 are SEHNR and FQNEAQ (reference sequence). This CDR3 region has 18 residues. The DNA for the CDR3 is TGTGCCAGCAGCTTGACCGCCTTTGAGTCGGGGGGCACAGATACGCAGTATTTT. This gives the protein CASSLTAFESGGTDTQYF.